The 30 T cell receptor beta chains below come from one sample, sequenced in a study of graft-versus-host responses after intestinal transplantation (dated by TCRdb to the early 2020s). Library preparation used the immunoSEQ multiplex PCR assay. TCRdb took this table from immuneACCESS and kept in-frame rearrangements with V and J called. Such tables lack part of the clones; where checked against another copy, unresolved V genes explain under half of the gap, and the rest is unexplained. This sample comprises 65,000 to 85,000 clones, 80% to 95% of them detected only once. The top ten constitute around 6.7% of the sample. Material: bone marrow, obtained approximately 700 days after intestinal transplantation. The receptors were sampled from a human patient who received an intestinal transplant, so some T cells may come from the graft donor.

The chain recombines TRBV27 with TRBJ2-2; weak D call: TRBD2 (6 bases). Between the trimmed V and J ends, which lost 2 bases and 7 bases, there was a span of 11 bases. CDR3 length equals 14 residues. CDR1 MNHEY and CDR2 SMNVEV come from the germline V gene (reference sequence). In DNA, the CDR3 is TGTGCCAGCAGTTTAGGAGGAGGGGACGGGGAGCTGTTTTTT. It encodes CASSLGGGDGELFF.

V is TRBV7-6 and J is TRBJ2-5, with 10 bases identical to TRBD1. Germline CDR1 is SGHVS and CDR2 is FNYEAQ. V shed 5 bases and J 5 bases; nucleotides not matched to a gene: 5. The CDR3 has 14 residues. The CDR3 loop is CASSPTGGAETQYF. Written as DNA, the CDR3 is TGTGCCAGCAGCCCGACAGGGGGCGCGGAGACCCAGTACTTC.

The rearrangement links TRBV28 to TRBJ2-7, with TRBD1 matching over 9 bases. The CDR3 is 14 amino acids. Per the germline V gene, CDR1 is MDHEN and CDR2 is SYDVKM. Trimming removed 8 bases from V and 5 bases from J; junction bases left unmatched: 10. CDR3 sequence (DNA): TGTGCCAGCCTCACAGGGGGCAGGGTAAACGAGCAGTACTTC. Protein: CASLTGGRVNEQYF. Supplemented by reference TRBV28 and TRBJ2-7, the full variable domain reads DVKVTQSSRYLVKRTGEKVFLECVQDMDHENMFWYRQDPGLGLRLIYFSYDVKMKEKGDIPEGYSVSREKKERFSLILESASTNQTSMYLCASLTGGRVNEQYFGPGTRLTVT.

The chain couples TRBV29-1 to TRBJ2-2; the D call may be TRBD1 or TRBD2 (5 bases each). Deletions cut 0 bases from V and 7 bases from J, with 24 bases between. There are 18 residues in the CDR3. The germline V gene encodes CDR1 SQVTM and CDR2 ANQGSEA. DNA of the CDR3: TGCAGCGTTGAAGATCAGGGAGCGAGGGCCTCGCGGGTCGGGGAGCTGTTTTTT. It yields the protein CSVEDQGARASRVGELFF.

The chain has TRBV5-4 and TRBJ2-1; D is undetermined. V shed 5 bases and J shed 0 bases, with 6 bases lying between them. Germline CDR1 and CDR2: SGHNT and YYREEE (reference sequence). The CDR3 is 13 amino acids. DNA of the CDR3: TGTGCCAGCAGGGGTGGCTCCTACAATGAGCAGTTCTTC. Translation: CASRGGSYNEQFF.

V gene TRBV10-2 combines with J gene TRBJ1-1; D gene uncertain. Trimming took 0 bases from V and 1 from J, leaving 12 bases between them. Germline CDR1 is WSHSY and CDR2 is SAAADI. The CDR3 length is 16 residues. The CDR3 is CASSESDPSKNTEAFF. The CDR3 DNA sequence: TGCGCCAGCAGTGAGTCGGACCCGAGTAAGAACACTGAAGCTTTCTTT.

This clone was seen a single time. The rearrangement joins TRBV7-9 to TRBJ2-7; TRBD2 aligns across 8 bases. Germline V gives CDR1 SEHNR, CDR2 FQNEAQ (reference sequence). V dropped 4 bases and J dropped 0; count of bases not matched to a gene: 11. There are 17 residues in the CDR3. This CDR3 reads CASSSTKLAASSYEQYF. Here the CDR3 DNA reads TGTGCCAGCAGCTCGACCAAACTAGCGGCGAGCTCCTACGAGCAGTACTTC. The full variable domain, completed using reference TRBV7-9 and TRBJ2-7, is DTGVSQNPRHKITKRGQNVTFRCDPISEHNRLYWYRQTLGQGPEFLTYFQNEAQLEKSRLLSDRFSAERPKGSFSTLEIQRTEQGDSAMYLCASSSTKLAASSYEQYFGPGTRLTVT.

The V call is TRBV9, the J call TRBJ1-6, with no clear D. The germline CDR1 and CDR2 sequences are SGDLS and YYNGEE. The CDR3 consists of 15 residues. Deletions cut 2 bases from V and 10 bases from J, with 16 bases between. CDR3 coding DNA: TGTGCCAGCAGCGTTGACATTCTAACTGGGTCACCCCTCCACTTT. It is translated as CASSVDILTGSPLHF.

This clone was seen just once. The chain joins TRBV5-1 to TRBJ2-3; TRBD1 or TRBD2 may be the D gene (6 bases each). CDR3 length: 15 residues. The V end lost 4 bases, the J end lost 1 base, and 13 bases lay between the germline ends. The V gene's germline CDR1 is SGHRS and CDR2 YFSETQ. Here the CDR3 DNA reads TGCGCCAGCAGCCGATACAGGGAGGGCACAGATACGCAGTATTTT. This sequence encodes CASSRYREGTDTQYF.

This chain links TRBV28 with TRBJ2-1, with D tentatively TRBD2 (7 bases). This CDR3 is built from 17 residues. Trimming took 2 bases from V and 11 from J, leaving 25 bases between them. CDR1 and CDR2 (germline): MDHEN, SYDVKM. CDR3 loop: CASSLTGPEGGGLQQFF. The CDR3 DNA reads TGTGCCAGCAGTTTAACCGGACCGGAAGGGGGGGGCCTCCAGCAGTTCTTC.

The chain combines TRBV4-1 with TRBJ2-7; D possibly corresponds to TRBD2 (7 bases). The ends were cut back, 3 bases at V and 3 bases at J, with 18 bases in the middle. The CDR3 sequence is 16 residues long. Per germline, CDR1 MGHRA and CDR2 YSYEKL. The CDR3, as DNA: TGCGCCAGCAGCCATAAGCGAACGGGGGGCGGCTACGAGCAGTACTTC. Its protein is CASSHKRTGGGYEQYF.

The rearrangement joins TRBV5-1 to TRBJ2-1; 11 bases fit TRBD1. J lost 4 bases, V lost 7 bases, and 1 base had no gene match. This CDR3 contains 13 residues. Germline V gene data show CDR1 as SGHRS and CDR2 as YFSETQ. This CDR3 is CASGTGGYNEQFF. CDR3 DNA: TGCGCCAGCGGGACAGGGGGGTACAATGAGCAGTTCTTC.

This sequence joins TRBV18 and TRBJ1-4; no reliable D call. CDR1 and CDR2 from the germline V gene are KGHSH and LQKENI. V lost 2 bases to trimming and J lost 7 bases, with 20 bases between them. The length of the CDR3 is 17 residues. CDR3 DNA sequence: TGTGCCAGCTCACCATACCAGAGGGTGAGCCCACTTGAAAAACTGTTTTTT. It is translated as CASSPYQRVSPLEKLFF. Looking up the rest from reference TRBV18 and TRBJ1-4 gives the full variable domain: NAGVMQNPRHLVRRRGQEARLRCSPMKGHSHVYWYRQLPEEGLKFMVYLQKENIIDESGMPKERFSAEFPKEGPSILRIQQVVRGDSAAYFCASSPYQRVSPLEKLFFGSGTQLSVL.

The chain couples TRBV5-6 to TRBJ2-1; the D gene is possibly TRBD1 (5 bases). V gave up 6 bases and J gave up 2 bases, with 12 bases separating them. CDR3 size: 14 residues. CDR1 is SGHDT and CDR2 is YYEEEE in the germline V gene. The CDR3 bases are TGTGCCAGCACCCCTCAGGGCACCTACAATGAGCAGTTCTTC. The encoded protein is CASTPQGTYNEQFF.

The chain joins TRBV9 to TRBJ2-1, with TRBD2 matching 9 bases. The CDR3 runs to 19 residues. Germline-derived CDR1 and CDR2 are SGDLS and YYNGEE. The junction had 10 bases not matched to a gene; V was cut back by 0 bases and J by 0 bases. The CDR3 is CASSVAPAGGVSSYNEQFF. DNA of the CDR3: TGTGCCAGCAGCGTAGCTCCAGCGGGAGGTGTAAGCTCCTACAATGAGCAGTTCTTC. Variable domain in full (rest from reference TRBV9 and TRBJ2-1): DSGVTQTPKHLITATGQRVTLRCSPRSGDLSVYWYQQSLDQGLQFLIQYYNGEERAKGNILERFSAQQFPDLHSELNLSSLELGDSALYFCASSVAPAGGVSSYNEQFFGPGTRLTVL.

The chain joins TRBV6-6 to TRBJ2-5, with a weak D call TRBD2 (6 bases). This CDR3 comprises 15 residues. Deletions cut 5 bases from V and 4 bases from J, with 17 bases between. CDR1 and CDR2 (germline): MNHNY, SVGAGI (reference sequence). CDR3 in DNA: TGTGCCAGCAGTCCCTGGGGGGAGGTCGCAGAGACCCAGTACTTC. As protein: CASSPWGEVAETQYF.

The chain has TRBV15 and TRBJ2-7; a weak D match, TRBD1 (6 bases). Trimming left V 1 base short and J 5 bases short, with 12 bases between. CDR3 length: 14 amino acids. The germline V gene encodes CDR1 LNHNV and CDR2 YYDKDF (reference sequence). For the CDR3, the DNA is TGTGCCACCAGCAGAGTGGACAGTCGCCACGAGCAGTACTTC. Translated: CATSRVDSRHEQYF. The variable domain in full, with the rest retrieved from reference TRBV15 and TRBJ2-7, is DAMVIQNPRYQVTQFGKPVTLSCSQTLNHNVMYWYQQKSSQAPKLLFHYYDKDFNNEADTPDNFQSRRPNTSFCFLDIRSPGLGDTAMYLCATSRVDSRHEQYFGPGTRLTVT.

The chain recombines TRBV11-2 with TRBJ2-7; 7 positions agree with TRBD2. CDR1 and CDR2 from the germline V gene are SGHAT and FQNNGV. The CDR3 has 15 amino acids. The V gene end was trimmed by 4 bases and the J gene end by 2 bases; junction bases not matched to a gene: 8. CDR3 loop: CASSWGGGSPYEQYF. DNA for the CDR3: TGTGCCAGCAGCTGGGGGGGTGGCTCTCCCTACGAGCAGTACTTC.

This rearrangement joins TRBV15 to TRBJ2-5; D not certain. Per the germline V gene, CDR1 is LNHNV and CDR2 is YYDKDF (reference sequence). Trimming stripped 0 bases from V and 5 bases from J, with 25 bases between. This CDR3 has 19 amino acids. CDR3 in amino acids: CATSRDPLVLQDVVETQYF. The CDR3 DNA reads TGTGCCACCAGCAGAGATCCCCTAGTCTTGCAGGATGTCGTGGAGACCCAGTACTTC.

This chain connects TRBV6-1 to TRBJ1-5; TRBD1 is a possible D gene (6 bases). The CDR3 runs to 13 residues. The V gene's germline CDR1 is MNHNS and CDR2 SASEGT. V was clipped by 6 bases and J by 3 bases, with 9 bases between them. CDR3 sequence: CASRGGFNQPQHF. The CDR3 region has the DNA TGTGCCAGCAGAGGGGGGTTCAATCAGCCCCAGCATTTT.

The rearrangement links TRBV7-9 to TRBJ2-2; D ambiguous. CDR3 size: 16 residues. The V gene's germline CDR1 is SEHNR and CDR2 FQNEAQ (reference sequence). With 0 bases removed from V and 1 base from J, the gap between germline ends came to 9 bases. The CDR3 sequence is CASSLAGIENTGELFF. The DNA of the CDR3 is TGTGCCAGCAGCTTAGCGGGGATAGAGAACACCGGGGAGCTGTTTTTT.

The rearrangement uses TRBV18 and TRBJ2-3; D gene ambiguous. The CDR3 covers 14 residues. V was trimmed by 3 bases and J by 0 bases, leaving 7 bases between them. Germline V gene lookup returns CDR1 KGHSH and CDR2 LQKENI. The CDR3 nucleotides read TGTGCCAGCTCACCCCCCTCGAGCACAGATACGCAGTATTTT. This codes for CASSPPSSTDTQYF.

The V and J genes are TRBV10-2 and TRBJ2-1; D might be TRBD1 (6 bases). Germline-derived CDR1 and CDR2 are WSHSY and SAAADI. The V end was cut by 0 bases, the J end by 8 bases, with 17 bases between. There are 16 residues in the CDR3. CDR3: CASSESRQAGVHEQFF. CDR3 in DNA: TGCGCCAGCAGTGAGTCCCGACAGGCGGGTGTCCATGAGCAGTTCTTC.

This clone has only one observation. The chain has TRBV5-1 and TRBJ2-2; TRBD2 agrees at 10 bases. V lost 4 bases to trimming and J lost 3 bases; unmatched junction nucleotides: 9. Germline V gene sequence: CDR1 SGHRS, CDR2 YFSETQ. The CDR3 consists of 17 residues. CDR3 coding DNA: TGCGCCAGCAGCGGAGGCCCTAGCGGGGGATACACCGGGGAGCTGTTTTTT. It is translated as CASSGGPSGGYTGELFF.

This clone was found once. The chain couples TRBV7-2 to TRBJ2-2; 8 positions match TRBD1. Germline-derived CDR1 and CDR2 are SGHTA and FQGNSA. This CDR3 comprises 15 residues. Trimming cost V 3 bases and J 6 bases; bases outside gene matches: 6. The CDR3 sequence is CASSFGQGIPGELFF. The CDR3 bases are TGTGCCAGCAGCTTTGGACAGGGCATCCCCGGGGAGCTGTTTTTT. Full variable domain (rest looked up from reference TRBV7-2 and TRBJ2-2): GAGVSQSPSNKVTEKGKDVELRCDPISGHTALYWYRQSLGQGLEFLIYFQGNSAPDKSGLPSDRFSAERTGGSVSTLTIQRTQQEDSAVYLCASSFGQGIPGELFFGEGSRLTVL.

V is TRBV9 and J is TRBJ2-5; 11 bases fit TRBD2. The CDR3 is 18 amino acids. Germline-derived CDR1 and CDR2 are SGDLS and YYNGEE. V gave up 0 bases and J gave up 0 bases; unmatched junction bases: 7. The CDR3 DNA reads as TGTGCCAGCAGCGTAGGAATTTCTAGCGGGGGGAACCAAGAGACCCAGTACTTC. As protein: CASSVGISSGGNQETQYF.

J is TRBJ1-3 and V is TRBV6-7; D remains unclear. TRBV6-7 is filed as an ORF, its function uncertain. The CDR3 length is 16 residues. V gave up 2 bases and J gave up 0 bases, with 11 bases separating them. The CDR3 sequence is CASSYARWLSGNTIYF. CDR3 coding DNA: TGTGCCAGCAGTTACGCCCGATGGCTCTCTGGAAACACCATATATTTT.

In nucleotides, the CDR3 is TGCAGCGTTGATTGGGCGAGGGGACTCCAACAGGGGAACGAGACCCAGTACTTC. Amino acid sequence: CSVDWARGLQQGNETQYF. The gene calls are TRBV29-1 and TRBJ2-5; D may be TRBD1 (7 bases). Trimming took 3 bases from V and 5 from J, leaving 28 bases between them. This CDR3 is 18 amino acids long. Germline lookup yields CDR1 SQVTM and CDR2 ANQGSEA. The full variable domain, rest sourced from reference TRBV29-1 and TRBJ2-5, is SAVISQKPSRDICQRGTSLTIQCQVDSQVTMMFWYRQQPGQSLTLIATANQGSEATYESGFVIDKFPISRPNLTFSTLTVSNMSPEDSSIYLCSVDWARGLQQGNETQYFGPGTRLLVL.

The rearrangement joins TRBV27 to TRBJ1-5; the match to TRBD1 covers 7 bases. With 5 bases clipped from V and 5 bases from J, the junction kept 12 bases outside the gene matches. This CDR3 comprises 16 residues. CDR1 and CDR2 (germline): MNHEY, SMNVEV (reference sequence). The CDR3 region is CASSPDRVAPYQPQHF. The CDR3 DNA is TGTGCCAGCAGTCCAGACAGGGTGGCGCCCTATCAGCCCCAGCATTTT.

V and J are TRBV4-2 and TRBJ2-7; no firm D call. The CDR3 loop spans 13 amino acids. The germline V gene encodes CDR1 LGHNA and CDR2 YNFKEQ. The V and J ends lost 4 bases and 6 bases respectively, with 13 bases between them. The CDR3 sequence: CASSPLRWVEQYF. The CDR3 DNA follows: TGTGCCAGCAGCCCCCTGCGGTGGGTCGAGCAGTACTTC.